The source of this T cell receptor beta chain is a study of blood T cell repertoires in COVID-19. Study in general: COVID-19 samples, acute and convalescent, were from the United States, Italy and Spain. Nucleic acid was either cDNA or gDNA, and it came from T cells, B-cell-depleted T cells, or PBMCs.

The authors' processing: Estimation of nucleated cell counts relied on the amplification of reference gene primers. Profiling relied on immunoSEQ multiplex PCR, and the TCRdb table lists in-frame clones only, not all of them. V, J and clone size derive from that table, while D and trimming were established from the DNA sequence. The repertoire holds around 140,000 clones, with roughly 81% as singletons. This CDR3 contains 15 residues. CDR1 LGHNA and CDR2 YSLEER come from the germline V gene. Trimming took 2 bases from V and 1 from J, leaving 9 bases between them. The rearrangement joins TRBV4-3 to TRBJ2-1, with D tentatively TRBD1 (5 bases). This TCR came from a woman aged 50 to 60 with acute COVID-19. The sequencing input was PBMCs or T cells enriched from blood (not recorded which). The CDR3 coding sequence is TGCGCCAGCAGCCAACTGCCAGGGTCCTACAATGAGCAGTTCTTC. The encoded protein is CASSQLPGSYNEQFF.